Listed below are T cell receptor beta chains from one sample, sequenced in a study of cytomegalovirus exposure and HLA in healthy donors. Some clones are missing from TCRdb's copy, which holds only in-frame ones; the method was immunoSEQ multiplex PCR. The sample lists about 200,000 clones, 80% to 90% seen once, with around 0.31% in the top ten. Sequenced material: PBMCs. These TCRs come from a woman younger than 45 in good health and CMV-seronegative. CDR3s include the opening cysteine and the closing phenylalanine or tryptophan. D genes are given only for firm matches. A clone size is listed for some rows: how often the clone was seen (once, few, many), or a class if it is expanded.

j_call: TRBJ1-5
cdr3_length: 16
clone_size: few
d_call: NA
v_call: TRBV30
cdr3_aa: CAWSGRAPRAGQPQHF
cdr3_nt: TGTGCCTGGAGTGGGCGGGCCCCCAGGGCGGGGCAGCCCCAGCATTTT

j_call: TRBJ2-2
cdr3_length: 15
clone_size: NA
d_call: TRBD1
v_call: TRBV6-6
cdr3_aa: CASRDRDRGPGELFF
cdr3_nt: TGTGCCAGCAGGGACCGGGACAGGGGGCCCGGGGAGCTGTTTTTT

j_call: TRBJ1-2
cdr3_length: 15
clone_size: NA
d_call: TRBD1
v_call: TRBV28
cdr3_aa: CASSLYPDRGHGYTF
cdr3_nt: TGTGCCAGCAGTTTGTACCCGGACAGGGGCCACGGCTACACCTTC

j_call: TRBJ2-7
cdr3_length: 15
clone_size: NA
d_call: TRBD2
v_call: TRBV2
cdr3_aa: CASSEKLAGGYEQYF
cdr3_nt: TGTGCCAGCAGTGAAAAGCTAGCGGGGGGATACGAGCAGTACTTC

j_call: TRBJ2-7
cdr3_length: 12
clone_size: NA
d_call: TRBD2
v_call: TRBV29-1
cdr3_aa: CSVGAGGYEQYF
cdr3_nt: TGCAGCGTTGGAGCGGGGGGCTACGAGCAGTACTTC

j_call: TRBJ2-1
cdr3_length: 15
clone_size: NA
d_call: TRBD2
v_call: TRBV7-6
cdr3_aa: CASSLSGTPGRKQFF
cdr3_nt: TGTGCCAGCAGCTTAAGCGGGACTCCAGGGAGGAAGCAGTTCTTC

j_call: TRBJ2-2
cdr3_length: 14
clone_size: NA
d_call: TRBD1
v_call: TRBV28
cdr3_aa: CASGLQGDTGELFF
cdr3_nt: TGTGCCAGCGGTCTTCAGGGGGACACCGGGGAGCTGTTTTTT

j_call: TRBJ2-3
cdr3_length: 15
clone_size: once
d_call: TRBD1
v_call: TRBV28
cdr3_aa: CASSSRDRGTDTQYF
cdr3_nt: TGTGCCAGCAGTTCCCGGGACAGGGGAACAGATACGCAGTATTTT

j_call: TRBJ1-1
cdr3_length: 13
clone_size: NA
d_call: NA
v_call: TRBV7-3
cdr3_aa: CASSLTGNTEAFF
cdr3_nt: TGTGCCAGCAGCTTAACCGGGAACACTGAAGCTTTCTTT

j_call: TRBJ2-7
cdr3_length: 12
clone_size: NA
d_call: NA
v_call: TRBV7-2
cdr3_aa: CASSQWRDLLYF
cdr3_nt: TGTGCCAGCAGCCAGTGGCGGGATCTACTCTACTTC

j_call: TRBJ1-2
cdr3_length: 15
clone_size: NA
d_call: NA
v_call: TRBV27
cdr3_aa: CASSLYRGNGYGYTF
cdr3_nt: TGTGCCAGCAGTTTATACCGCGGGAATGGCTATGGCTACACCTTC

j_call: TRBJ2-1
cdr3_length: 14
clone_size: NA
d_call: NA
v_call: TRBV7-3
cdr3_aa: CASSSQGGRNEQFF
cdr3_nt: TGTGCCAGCAGCTCTCAGGGGGGCCGCAATGAGCAGTTCTTC

j_call: TRBJ2-1
cdr3_length: 15
clone_size: NA
d_call: NA
v_call: TRBV2
cdr3_aa: CASSERVGSYNEQFF
cdr3_nt: TGTGCCAGCAGTGAAAGGGTCGGGAGCTACAATGAGCAGTTCTTC

j_call: TRBJ2-7
cdr3_length: 15
clone_size: NA
d_call: TRBD1
v_call: TRBV7-2
cdr3_aa: CASSLVGGVGYEQYF
cdr3_nt: TGTGCCAGCAGCTTAGTAGGGGGCGTCGGGTACGAGCAGTACTTC

j_call: TRBJ2-1
cdr3_length: 15
clone_size: NA
d_call: TRBD1
v_call: TRBV5-1
cdr3_aa: CASSLEPGQYNEQFF
cdr3_nt: TGCGCCAGCAGCTTGGAACCGGGACAGTACAATGAGCAGTTCTTC

j_call: TRBJ2-5
cdr3_length: 15
clone_size: NA
d_call: NA
v_call: TRBV2
cdr3_aa: CASSDAGAPQETQYF
cdr3_nt: TGTGCCAGCAGTGACGCAGGCGCCCCCCAAGAGACCCAGTACTTC

j_call: TRBJ2-7
cdr3_length: 16
clone_size: NA
d_call: TRBD1
v_call: TRBV25-1
cdr3_aa: CASRPKVGTGIDEQYF
cdr3_nt: TGTGCCAGCAGACCCAAGGTAGGGACAGGGATAGACGAGCAGTACTTC

j_call: TRBJ2-3
cdr3_length: 14
clone_size: NA
d_call: NA
v_call: TRBV6-1
cdr3_aa: CASSDGGTADTQYF
cdr3_nt: TGTGCCAGCAGTGATGGCGGGACAGCAGATACGCAGTATTTT

j_call: TRBJ2-1
cdr3_length: 16
clone_size: NA
d_call: TRBD1
v_call: TRBV5-6
cdr3_aa: CASSNPGTGRYNEQFF
cdr3_nt: TGTGCCAGCAGCAACCCCGGGACAGGCCGCTACAATGAGCAGTTCTTC

j_call: TRBJ2-2
cdr3_length: 12
clone_size: NA
d_call: NA
v_call: TRBV10-1
cdr3_aa: CASSLSTGELFF
cdr3_nt: TGCGCCAGCAGCCTATCGACCGGGGAGCTGTTTTTT

j_call: TRBJ2-7
cdr3_length: 15
clone_size: NA
d_call: TRBD2
v_call: TRBV9
cdr3_aa: CASSVSSGTIYEQYF
cdr3_nt: TGTGCCAGCAGCGTCTCTAGCGGGACCATCTACGAGCAGTACTTC

j_call: TRBJ2-2
cdr3_length: 14
clone_size: NA
d_call: TRBD1
v_call: TRBV7-3
cdr3_aa: CASRGGVHTGELFF
cdr3_nt: TGTGCCAGCAGAGGGGGCGTGCACACCGGGGAGCTGTTTTTT

j_call: TRBJ1-3
cdr3_length: 13
clone_size: NA
d_call: NA
v_call: TRBV2
cdr3_aa: CASSPNSGNTIYF
cdr3_nt: TGTGCCAGCAGTCCTAACTCTGGAAACACCATATATTTT

j_call: TRBJ2-1
cdr3_length: 15
clone_size: NA
d_call: TRBD1
v_call: TRBV5-8
cdr3_aa: CASSSRDRGRGEQFF
cdr3_nt: TGTGCCAGCAGCTCCCGGGACAGGGGGCGGGGTGAGCAGTTCTTC

j_call: TRBJ2-3
cdr3_length: 15
clone_size: NA
d_call: NA
v_call: TRBV13
cdr3_aa: CASSRTAGGTDTQYF
cdr3_nt: TGTGCCAGCAGCCGAACGGCCGGGGGCACAGATACGCAGTATTTT

j_call: TRBJ1-2
cdr3_length: 13
clone_size: NA
d_call: TRBD1
v_call: TRBV5-4
cdr3_aa: CASSPDREGGYTF
cdr3_nt: TGTGCCAGCAGCCCCGACAGGGAAGGTGGCTACACCTTC

j_call: TRBJ2-3
cdr3_length: 11
clone_size: NA
d_call: NA
v_call: TRBV20-1
cdr3_aa: CSARLLDTQYF
cdr3_nt: TGCAGTGCTAGATTACTCGATACGCAGTATTTT

j_call: TRBJ2-2
cdr3_length: 17
clone_size: NA
d_call: TRBD1
v_call: TRBV5-1
cdr3_aa: CASSPGTGILNTGELFF
cdr3_nt: TGCGCCAGCAGCCCGGGGACAGGGATCCTGAACACCGGGGAGCTGTTTTTT

j_call: TRBJ2-7
cdr3_length: 14
clone_size: NA
d_call: TRBD2
v_call: TRBV11-2
cdr3_aa: CASRVAGGGYEQYF
cdr3_nt: TGTGCCAGCAGAGTAGCGGGGGGGGGCTACGAGCAGTACTTC

j_call: TRBJ2-3
cdr3_length: 15
clone_size: NA
d_call: NA
v_call: TRBV13
cdr3_aa: CATPGSGSGTDTQYF
cdr3_nt: TGTGCCACCCCAGGAAGTGGTAGCGGTACAGATACGCAGTATTTT

j_call: TRBJ2-1
cdr3_length: 13
clone_size: NA
d_call: TRBD2
v_call: TRBV27
cdr3_aa: CASSLSTGGEQFF
cdr3_nt: TGTGCCAGCAGTTTATCGACGGGGGGTGAGCAGTTCTTC

j_call: TRBJ2-5
cdr3_length: 16
clone_size: once
d_call: NA
v_call: TRBV14
cdr3_aa: CASSQGWRGHQETQYF
cdr3_nt: TGTGCCAGCAGCCAAGGTTGGCGGGGGCACCAAGAGACCCAGTACTTC

j_call: TRBJ1-5
cdr3_length: 15
clone_size: NA
d_call: NA
v_call: TRBV6-5
cdr3_aa: CASSPGTTINQPQHF
cdr3_nt: TGTGCCAGCAGTCCCGGGACAACCATCAATCAGCCCCAGCATTTT

j_call: TRBJ2-1
cdr3_length: 16
clone_size: NA
d_call: TRBD2
v_call: TRBV7-9
cdr3_aa: CASSSTSGRVYNEQFF
cdr3_nt: TGTGCCAGCAGCTCGACTAGCGGGAGGGTTTACAATGAGCAGTTCTTC

j_call: TRBJ2-7
cdr3_length: 14
clone_size: NA
d_call: TRBD1
v_call: TRBV19
cdr3_aa: CASSMGRGYNEQYF
cdr3_nt: TGTGCCAGTAGTATGGGCAGGGGGTATAACGAGCAGTACTTC

j_call: TRBJ1-2
cdr3_length: 12
clone_size: NA
d_call: NA
v_call: TRBV5-1
cdr3_aa: CASSQGSHGYTF
cdr3_nt: TGCGCCAGCAGCCAGGGGTCCCATGGCTACACCTTC

j_call: TRBJ1-4
cdr3_length: 16
clone_size: NA
d_call: TRBD1
v_call: TRBV5-4
cdr3_aa: CASSLETGVQGEKLFF
cdr3_nt: TGTGCCAGCAGCTTGGAGACAGGGGTACAGGGTGAAAAACTGTTTTTT

j_call: TRBJ1-2
cdr3_length: 13
clone_size: NA
d_call: NA
v_call: TRBV7-2
cdr3_aa: CASRPPGRDGYTF
cdr3_nt: TGTGCCAGCAGACCGCCCGGGCGGGATGGCTACACCTTC

j_call: TRBJ1-2
cdr3_length: 13
clone_size: NA
d_call: NA
v_call: TRBV21-1
cdr3_aa: CATQGGGHYGYTF
cdr3_nt: TGTGCCACCCAGGGAGGGGGACACTATGGCTACACCTTC

j_call: TRBJ2-1
cdr3_length: 15
clone_size: NA
d_call: TRBD2
v_call: TRBV7-9
cdr3_aa: CASRAGTSGYNEQFF
cdr3_nt: TGTGCCAGCAGGGCCGGGACTAGCGGTTACAATGAGCAGTTCTTC

j_call: TRBJ2-3
cdr3_length: 14
clone_size: NA
d_call: NA
v_call: TRBV9
cdr3_aa: CASSPQGSADTQYF
cdr3_nt: TGTGCCAGCAGCCCCCAGGGTTCGGCCGATACGCAGTATTTT

j_call: TRBJ2-7
cdr3_length: 11
clone_size: NA
d_call: TRBD1
v_call: TRBV20-1
cdr3_aa: CSARGETGVYF
cdr3_nt: TGCAGTGCTAGGGGGGAGACAGGGGTTTACTTC

j_call: TRBJ2-7
cdr3_length: 15
clone_size: once
d_call: NA
v_call: TRBV15
cdr3_aa: CATSRDYPGAGEQYF
cdr3_nt: TGTGCCACCAGCAGGGATTACCCAGGGGCGGGCGAGCAGTACTTC

j_call: TRBJ2-3
cdr3_length: 15
clone_size: NA
d_call: NA
v_call: TRBV6-5
cdr3_aa: CASSLGPSLADTQYF
cdr3_nt: TGTGCCAGCAGCCTGGGCCCCTCATTAGCAGATACGCAGTATTTT

j_call: TRBJ2-1
cdr3_length: 11
clone_size: NA
d_call: NA
v_call: TRBV29-1
cdr3_aa: CSVVGDNEQFF
cdr3_nt: TGCAGCGTTGTAGGGGACAATGAGCAGTTCTTC

j_call: TRBJ2-1
cdr3_length: 15
clone_size: NA
d_call: TRBD2
v_call: TRBV13
cdr3_aa: CASSSSPSGYNEQFF
cdr3_nt: TGTGCCAGCAGCTCCAGCCCTAGCGGATACAATGAGCAGTTCTTC

j_call: TRBJ2-5
cdr3_length: 17
clone_size: NA
d_call: TRBD2
v_call: TRBV7-6
cdr3_aa: CASSLDLAGGLQETQYF
cdr3_nt: TGTGCCAGCAGCTTAGACCTAGCGGGAGGGCTGCAAGAGACCCAGTACTTC

j_call: TRBJ2-7
cdr3_length: 13
clone_size: NA
d_call: NA
v_call: TRBV6-5
cdr3_aa: CASSRRGYYEQYF
cdr3_nt: TGTGCCAGCTCCAGAAGAGGGTACTACGAGCAGTACTTC

j_call: TRBJ2-7
cdr3_length: 14
clone_size: few
d_call: NA
v_call: TRBV2
cdr3_aa: CASGVEGGTYEQYF
cdr3_nt: TGTGCCAGCGGAGTGGAGGGGGGGACCTACGAGCAGTACTTC

j_call: TRBJ2-1
cdr3_length: 13
clone_size: once
d_call: NA
v_call: TRBV19
cdr3_aa: CASSIGQYNEQFF
cdr3_nt: TGTGCCAGTAGTATAGGTCAGTACAATGAGCAGTTCTTC

j_call: TRBJ2-7
cdr3_length: 14
clone_size: NA
d_call: TRBD1
v_call: TRBV6-1
cdr3_aa: CASSARDSAYEQYF
cdr3_nt: TGTGCCAGCAGTGCCCGGGACAGCGCCTACGAGCAGTACTTC